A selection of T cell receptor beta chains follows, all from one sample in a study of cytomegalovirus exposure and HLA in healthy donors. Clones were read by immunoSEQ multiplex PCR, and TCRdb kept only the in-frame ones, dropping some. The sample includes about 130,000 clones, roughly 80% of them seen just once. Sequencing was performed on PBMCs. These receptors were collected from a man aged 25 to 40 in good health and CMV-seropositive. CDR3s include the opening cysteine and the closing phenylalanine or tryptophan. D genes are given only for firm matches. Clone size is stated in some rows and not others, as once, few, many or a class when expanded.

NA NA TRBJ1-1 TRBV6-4 CASSDPPTSEAFF TGTGCCAGCAGTGACCCTCCTACTTCAGAAGCTTTCTTT
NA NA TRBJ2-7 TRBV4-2 CASSQAAGLSSYEQYF TGTGCCAGCAGCCAAGCCGCGGGCTTGAGCTCCTACGAGCAGTACTTC
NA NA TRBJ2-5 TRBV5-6 CASSSTFGSQVKETQYF TGTGCCAGCAGCTCAACCTTCGGAAGCCAGGTAAAAGAGACCCAGTACTTC
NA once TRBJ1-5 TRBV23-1 CASSLFPPGEMANQPQHF TGCGCCAGCAGTCTCTTCCCTCCGGGGGAGATGGCGAATCAGCCCCAGCATTTT
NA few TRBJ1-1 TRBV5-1 CASTIQGSTEAFF TGCGCCAGCACTATACAGGGAAGTACTGAAGCTTTCTTT
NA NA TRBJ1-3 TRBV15 CATSSTGTGNTIYF TGTGCCACCAGCAGCACAGGGACAGGAAACACCATATATTTT
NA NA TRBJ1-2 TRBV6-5 CASSSSGPQNGYTF TGTGCCAGCAGTTCCTCCGGCCCACAGAATGGCTACACCTTC
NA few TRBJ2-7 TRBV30 CAWSVKAGLLAYEQYF TGTGCCTGGAGTGTAAAGGCGGGGCTCTTGGCCTACGAGCAGTACTTC
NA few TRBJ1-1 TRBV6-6 CASSYRQANTEAFF TGTGCCAGCAGTTACCGACAGGCGAACACTGAAGCTTTCTTT
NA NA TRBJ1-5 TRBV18 CASSPSDSINQPQHF TGTGCCAGCTCACCATCGGACAGCATCAATCAGCCCCAGCATTTT
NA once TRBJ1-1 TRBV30 CAWSVLRNTEAFF TGTGCCTGGAGTGTACTTAGGAACACTGAAGCTTTCTTT
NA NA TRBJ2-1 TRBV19 CATQPARGFWQFF TGTGCCACTCAACCCGCTAGAGGGTTTTGGCAGTTCTTC
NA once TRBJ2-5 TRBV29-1 CSVLDFPGKETQYF TGCAGCGTTCTGGACTTCCCGGGCAAAGAGACCCAGTACTTC
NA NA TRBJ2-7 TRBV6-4 CASSVEGGSYEQYF TGTGCCAGCAGTGTGGAGGGGGGGAGCTACGAGCAGTACTTC
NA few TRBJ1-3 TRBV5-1 CASSLGGGDTGNTIYF TGCGCCAGCAGCTTGGGAGGCGGAGATACTGGAAACACCATATATTTT
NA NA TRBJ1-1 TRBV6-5 CASSYVRLANTEAFF TGTGCCAGCAGTTACGTGCGGTTAGCGAACACTGAAGCTTTCTTT
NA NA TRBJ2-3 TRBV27 CASSHTDTQYF TGTGCCAGCAGTCACACAGATACGCAGTATTTT
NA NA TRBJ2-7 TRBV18 CASSPPGNNEQYF TGTGCCAGCTCACCGCCAGGGAACAACGAGCAGTACTTC
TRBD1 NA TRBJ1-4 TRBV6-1 CATEVGQGDEKLFF TGTGCCACCGAAGTCGGACAGGGGGATGAAAAACTGTTTTTT
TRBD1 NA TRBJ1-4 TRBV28 CASRNDRGANEKLFF TGTGCCAGCAGAAATGACAGGGGAGCTAATGAAAAACTGTTTTTT
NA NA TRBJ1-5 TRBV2 CASRPTGSQPQHF TGTGCCAGCAGGCCGACAGGATCACAGCCCCAGCATTTT
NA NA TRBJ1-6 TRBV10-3 CAISESGADSPLHF TGTGCCATCAGTGAGTCAGGGGCTGATTCACCCCTCCACTTT
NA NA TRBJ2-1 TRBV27 CASMTVASRTYNEQFF TGTGCCAGCATGACTGTGGCTAGCCGAACCTACAATGAGCAGTTCTTC
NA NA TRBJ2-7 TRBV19 CASSLRSGEQYF TGTGCCAGTAGTCTACGCTCAGGAGAGCAGTACTTC
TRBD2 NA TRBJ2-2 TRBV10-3 CAISESASGGLNTGELFF TGTGCCATCAGTGAGTCAGCTAGCGGGGGCCTGAACACCGGGGAGCTGTTTTTT